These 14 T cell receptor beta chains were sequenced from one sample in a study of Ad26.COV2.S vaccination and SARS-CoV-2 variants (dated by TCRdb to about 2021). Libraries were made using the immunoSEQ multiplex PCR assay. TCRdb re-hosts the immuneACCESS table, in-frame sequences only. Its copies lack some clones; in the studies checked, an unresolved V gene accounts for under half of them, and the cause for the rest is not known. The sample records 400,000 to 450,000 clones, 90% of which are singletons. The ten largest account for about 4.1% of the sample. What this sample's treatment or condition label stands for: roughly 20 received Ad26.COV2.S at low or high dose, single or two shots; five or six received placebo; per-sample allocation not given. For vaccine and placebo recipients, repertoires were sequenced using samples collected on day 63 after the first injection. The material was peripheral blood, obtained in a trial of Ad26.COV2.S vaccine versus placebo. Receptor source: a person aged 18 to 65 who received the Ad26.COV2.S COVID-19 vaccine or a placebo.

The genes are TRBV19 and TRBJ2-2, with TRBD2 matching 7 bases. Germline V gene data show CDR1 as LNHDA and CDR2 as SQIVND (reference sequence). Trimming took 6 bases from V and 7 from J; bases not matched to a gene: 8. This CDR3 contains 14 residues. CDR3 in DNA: TGTGCCAGTAGACGAGCGGGAATAGGCGGGGAGCTGTTTTTT. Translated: CASRRAGIGGELFF.

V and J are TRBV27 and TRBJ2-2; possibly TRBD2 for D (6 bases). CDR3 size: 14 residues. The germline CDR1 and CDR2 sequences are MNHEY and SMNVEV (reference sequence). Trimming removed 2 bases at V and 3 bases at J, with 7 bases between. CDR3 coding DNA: TGTGCCAGCAGTTTAGAGCGGGACACCGGGGAGCTGTTTTTT. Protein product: CASSLERDTGELFF.

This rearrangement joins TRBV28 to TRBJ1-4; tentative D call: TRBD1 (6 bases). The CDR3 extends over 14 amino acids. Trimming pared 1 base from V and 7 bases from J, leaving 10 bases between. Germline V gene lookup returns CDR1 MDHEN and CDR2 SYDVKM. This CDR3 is CASSLSGGGEKLFF. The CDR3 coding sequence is TGTGCCAGCAGTTTATCCGGGGGCGGTGAAAAACTGTTTTTT.

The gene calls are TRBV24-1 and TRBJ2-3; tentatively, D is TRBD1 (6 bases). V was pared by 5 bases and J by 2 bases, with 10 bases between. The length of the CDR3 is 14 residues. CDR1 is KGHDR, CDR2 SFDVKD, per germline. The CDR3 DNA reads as TGTGCCACCAGTGCGGGACATTACACAGATACGCAGTATTTT. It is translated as CATSAGHYTDTQYF.

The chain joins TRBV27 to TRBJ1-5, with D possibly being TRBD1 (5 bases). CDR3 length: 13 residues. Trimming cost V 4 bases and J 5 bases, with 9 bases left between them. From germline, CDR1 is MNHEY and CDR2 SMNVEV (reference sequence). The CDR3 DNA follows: TGTGCCAGCAGTTCGGGGGGTTATCAGCCCCAGCATTTT. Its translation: CASSSGGYQPQHF.

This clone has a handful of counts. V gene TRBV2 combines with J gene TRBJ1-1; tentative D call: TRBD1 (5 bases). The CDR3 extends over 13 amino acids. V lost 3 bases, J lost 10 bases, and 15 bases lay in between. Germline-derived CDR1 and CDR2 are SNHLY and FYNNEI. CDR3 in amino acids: CASSEEQAPRAFF. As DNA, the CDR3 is TGTGCCAGCAGTGAGGAACAGGCCCCCCGAGCTTTCTTT. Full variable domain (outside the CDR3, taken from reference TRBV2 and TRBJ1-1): EPEVTQTPSHQVTQMGQEVILRCVPISNHLYFYWYRQILGQKVEFLVSFYNNEISEKSEIFDDQFSVERPDGSNFTLKIRSTKLEDSAMYFCASSEEQAPRAFFGQGTRLTVV.

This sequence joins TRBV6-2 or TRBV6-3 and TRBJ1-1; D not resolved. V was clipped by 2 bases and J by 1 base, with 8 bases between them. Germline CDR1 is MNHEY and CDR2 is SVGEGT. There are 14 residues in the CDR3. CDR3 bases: TGTGCCAGCAGTTACGTGACAAAGAACACTGAAGCTTTCTTT. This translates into CASSYVTKNTEAFF.

CDR3 region: CASRDRAGANVLTF. The CDR3 nucleotides read TGTGCCAGCAGGGACAGGGCTGGGGCCAACGTCCTGACTTTC. The chain employs TRBV6-6 and TRBJ2-6, with 8 bases aligning to TRBD1. The length of the CDR3 is 14 residues. Trimming cost V 6 bases and J 2 bases; bases outside gene matches: 0. Per germline, CDR1 MNHNY and CDR2 SVGAGI (reference sequence).

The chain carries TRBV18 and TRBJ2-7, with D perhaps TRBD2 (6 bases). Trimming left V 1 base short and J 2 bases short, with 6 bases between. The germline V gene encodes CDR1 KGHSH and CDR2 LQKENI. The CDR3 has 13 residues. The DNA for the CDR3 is TGTGCCAGCTCACCACGGGGGGCCTACGAGCAGTACTTC. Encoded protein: CASSPRGAYEQYF.

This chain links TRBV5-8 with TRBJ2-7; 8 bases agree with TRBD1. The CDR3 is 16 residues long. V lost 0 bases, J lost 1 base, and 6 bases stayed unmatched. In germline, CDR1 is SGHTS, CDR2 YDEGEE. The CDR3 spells CASSLDGQGRSYEQYF. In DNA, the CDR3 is TGTGCCAGCAGCTTGGATGGACAGGGTAGGTCCTACGAGCAGTACTTC.

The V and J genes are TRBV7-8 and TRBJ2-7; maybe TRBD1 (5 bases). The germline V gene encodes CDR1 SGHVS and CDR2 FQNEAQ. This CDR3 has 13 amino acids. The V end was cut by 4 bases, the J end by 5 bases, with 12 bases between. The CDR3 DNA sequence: TGTGCCAGCAGCTCAACCTCAGGGAACGAGCAGTACTTC. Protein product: CASSSTSGNEQYF.

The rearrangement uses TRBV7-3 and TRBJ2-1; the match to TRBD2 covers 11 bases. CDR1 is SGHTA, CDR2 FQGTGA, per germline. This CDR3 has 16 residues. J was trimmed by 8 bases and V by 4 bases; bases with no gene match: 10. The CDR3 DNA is TGTGCCAGCAGCTCAAAAACTAGCGGGAGAGGGCATGAGCAGTTCTTC. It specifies CASSSKTSGRGHEQFF.

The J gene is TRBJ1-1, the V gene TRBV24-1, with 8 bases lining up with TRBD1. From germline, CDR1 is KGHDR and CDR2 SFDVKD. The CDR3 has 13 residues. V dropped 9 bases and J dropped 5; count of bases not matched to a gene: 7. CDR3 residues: CATRGQGGTEAFF. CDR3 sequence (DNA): TGTGCCACCCGAGGACAGGGCGGAACTGAAGCTTTCTTT.

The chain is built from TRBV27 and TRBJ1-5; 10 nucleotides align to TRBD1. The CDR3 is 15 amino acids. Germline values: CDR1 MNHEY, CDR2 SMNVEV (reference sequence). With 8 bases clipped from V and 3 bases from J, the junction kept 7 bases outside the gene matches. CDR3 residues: CASSVGTGDNQPQHF. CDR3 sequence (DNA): TGTGCCAGCTCCGTGGGGACAGGGGACAATCAGCCCCAGCATTTT.